This TCR beta chain was captured in a study of blood T cell repertoires in COVID-19. In the study overall: The United States, Italy and Spain were the sources of the acute and convalescent COVID-19 samples. The cDNA or gDNA used as material had been derived from T cells, B-cell-depleted T cells, or PBMCs.

In this sample, this clone turned up a few times. The CDR3 is 16 residues long. CDR1 is LNHDA, CDR2 SQIVND, per germline (reference sequence). The junction had 6 bases not matched to a gene; V was cut back by 5 bases and J by 2 bases. Original handling: From reference gene primer amplification, estimates of nucleated cell counts were derived. Assay: immunoSEQ multiplex PCR; the TCRdb copy retains only in-frame clones and omits some. The D gene and trimming were derived from the DNA, and the V and J assignments and clone size from that table. The sample has about 360,000 clones, around 90% seen once. The source of this sequence is a human donor in a cohort sampled during active COVID-19. The sample was peripheral blood. V is TRBV19 and J is TRBJ1-5, with 10 bases matching TRBD1. CDR3 nucleotides: TGTGCCAGTAGTCTCCGGACAGGGGGACGCAATCAGCCCCAGCATTTT. This encodes CASSLRTGGRNQPQHF.